This T cell receptor (beta chain) was recorded in a study of blood T cell repertoires in COVID-19. In the study overall: Donors in the United States, Italy and Spain gave samples during acute or convalescent COVID-19. Nucleic acid was either cDNA or gDNA, and it came from T cells, B-cell-depleted T cells, or PBMCs.

This clone has just a few counts. The CDR3 spans 12 residues. CDR1 and CDR2 (germline): MNHNS, SASEGT. V was trimmed by 3 bases and J by 2 bases, leaving 4 bases between them. In the authors' methods: Cell counts per sample came from amplifying reference gene primers. The repertoire was sequenced with immunoSEQ multiplex PCR; TCRdb's copy has only in-frame clones and lacks some. V, J and clone size derive from that table, while D and trimming were established from the DNA sequence. Of about 160,000 clones listed, more than 70% are singletons. This sequence was found in a man aged 18 to 35 with active or convalescent COVID-19. Material for sequencing was peripheral blood. The chain recombines TRBV6-1 with TRBJ2-5, with D uncertain. The CDR3 DNA reads as TGTGCCAGCAGTGACAGACAAGAGACCCAGTACTTC. Its protein product is CASSDRQETQYF.